The following is a TCR beta chain sequence with its context. Its antigen has not been determined. Nothing much larger sits one base from this clone, and base qualities are not available. Each collaborating institution followed its own protocols to collect whole blood in K2EDTA tubes. For TCRbeta analysis, collaborator samples were shipped as frozen whole blood, as isolated PBMCs, or as DNA extracted from either sample type. This sample is part of a study of blood T cell repertoires in COVID-19 (dated by TCRdb to 2020 to 2021). At the level of the whole study: Samples from collaborators originated in the United States, Italy and Spain and spanned both the acute and convalescent phases of COVID-19. The material from the prospective study consisted of cDNA or gDNA derived from T cells, B-cell-depleted T cells, or PBMCs. Subjects who had been exposed to COVID-19, were actively infected with it, or had recovered from it provided the deeply sampled blood TCRbeta repertoires that made up the dataset. The repertoires were made available in a free public database intended to serve as a resource for research on the immune response to SARS-CoV-2. The samples were drawn from the first 160 participants of the ongoing ImmuneRACE study and from some 1,300 subjects provided by 6 global collaborators. Sample metadata almost always included a de-identified subject ID, COVID-19 status, age in years and sex. Where HLA class I and class II types were available, the types were taken from metadata supplied by the sample provider, not from assay-based typing. The full study reports these points: How much clinical and demographic metadata was included differed by source and by participant, and the metadata was provided uncurated.

TCRbeta CDR3 regions were amplified from genomic DNA using the immunoSEQ Assay, a bias-controlled multiplex PCR. Per the source publication's procedure: Nucleated cell counts per sample were estimated from amplification of reference gene primers within the assay. To quantify the absolute abundance of each unique TCRbeta CDR3 rearrangement, sequence reads were collapsed and filtered. For each sample, productive Simpson clonality was calculated by taking the square root of Simpson's diversity index across productive rearrangements. TCRdb obtained this table from immuneACCESS and retained in-frame rearrangements with V and J assigned. These tables miss some clones; where compared with another copy, unresolved V genes account for less than half of the shortfall, and the remainder is unexplained. V, J and clone size reflect that table, while D and trimming were determined from the DNA. This sample has about 71,000 clones in its table, and 90% of those were observed once. Of the sample, 0.75% to 0.8% is held by the ten largest clones.

The sequencing sample was made of peripheral blood. The sequence derives from a woman older than 75 with acute or convalescent COVID-19.

The CDR3 loop reads CASSLVQGDYGYTF. The sequenced DNA: TGTGCCAGCAGTTTAGTCCAGGGGGACTATGGCTACACCTTC. In this chain, TRBV28 is recombined with TRBJ1-2, with TRBD1 matching 7 junction bases. CDR1 and CDR2 are drawn from the germline V gene: MDHEN, SYDVKM. The CDR3 covers 14 residues, taking in both the cysteine and the phenylalanine. Only CDR3 DNA remains: 42 bases, in frame from the first base. At the junction V is shortened by 2 bases and J by 3 bases; bases outside the gene matches: 3.